The 27 T cell receptor beta chains below were found in one sample sequenced in a study of cytomegalovirus exposure and HLA in healthy donors. PCR employed 60 Vbeta and 13 Jbeta primers. TCRdb's table, derived via immunoSEQ multiplex PCR, lists solely in-frame clones and lacks some. There are roughly 170,000 clones in the sample; 83% occur only once, and roughly 1.6% lies in the top ten. Source material: PBMCs. The receptor source for this set is a man in his forties or fifties in good health and CMV-seronegative.

The chain joins TRBV7-2 to TRBJ1-6; TRBD1 aligns across 7 bases. Germline CDR1 and CDR2: SGHTA and FQGNSA. The ends lost 5 bases at V and 6 bases at J; junction bases unmatched: 7. The CDR3 spans 15 residues. The chain's CDR3 is CASSPNRGGNSPLHF. CDR3 nucleotide sequence: TGTGCCAGCAGCCCCAACAGGGGTGGTAATTCACCCCTCCACTTT.

The chain combines TRBV5-1 with TRBJ1-6, with TRBD1 matching over 7 bases. The CDR3 length is 14 residues. The junction had 2 bases not matched to a gene; V was cut back by 1 base and J by 7 bases. Germline V gene lookup returns CDR1 SGHRS and CDR2 YFSETQ. The CDR3 coding sequence is TGCGCCAGCAGCTTGAGCAGGGGGAATTCACCCCTCCACTTT. It translates to CASSLSRGNSPLHF.

This chain uses TRBV4-3 with TRBJ1-5; no firm D call. The germline CDR1 and CDR2 sequences are LGHNA and YSLEER. V dropped 4 bases and J dropped 2 bases, with 15 bases sitting between them. The CDR3 length is 16 residues. The CDR3 is CASSPSLYGGNQPQHF. In DNA form, the CDR3 reads TGCGCCAGCAGCCCTTCCTTATACGGGGGCAATCAGCCCCAGCATTTT.

This chain uses TRBV19 with TRBJ1-1; 8 nucleotides line up with TRBD1. Per germline, CDR1 LNHDA and CDR2 SQIVND (reference sequence). The CDR3 has 15 amino acids. V dropped 2 bases and J dropped 5; count of bases not matched to a gene: 7. The CDR3 loop is CASSISRGLGTEAFF. DNA of the CDR3: TGTGCCAGTAGTATATCCAGGGGGCTGGGGACTGAAGCTTTCTTT.

The V gene is TRBV6-4, the J gene TRBJ2-2, with a possible D match to TRBD2 (5 bases). The CDR3 consists of 14 residues. V was cut by 6 bases and J by 0 bases, with 8 bases left in between. Germline V gene data show CDR1 as MRHNA and CDR2 as SNTAGT. The CDR3 DNA is TGTGCCAGCAGACGGGGAGCGAACACCGGGGAGCTGTTTTTT. Translated: CASRRGANTGELFF.

The gene calls are TRBV27 and TRBJ2-3, with D possibly being TRBD2 (6 bases). The CDR3 runs to 16 residues. V was cut by 4 bases and J by 3 bases, with 17 bases left in between. From germline, CDR1 is MNHEY and CDR2 SMNVEV (reference sequence). CDR3 residues: CASSWRRGRETDTQYF. The CDR3 DNA reads TGTGCCAGCAGTTGGCGGAGGGGTAGGGAGACAGATACGCAGTATTTT.

The chain is built from TRBV9 and TRBJ2-1; D remains ambiguous. The CDR3 extends over 16 amino acids. From germline, CDR1 is SGDLS and CDR2 YYNGEE. Deletions cut 3 bases from V and 1 base from J, with 14 bases between. CDR3 nucleotide sequence: TGTGCCAGCAGCGCAGCGCACTCGCTATCCTACAATGAGCAGTTCTTC. Encoded protein: CASSAAHSLSYNEQFF.

The chain recombines TRBV7-2 with TRBJ2-7, with 7 bases aligning to TRBD2. This CDR3 is 15 amino acids long. V was pared by 1 base and J by 2 bases, with 5 bases of the junction left unmatched. The germline V gene encodes CDR1 SGHTA and CDR2 FQGNSA. This CDR3 reads CASSLGGGGPYEQYF. The CDR3 bases are TGTGCCAGCAGCTTAGGGGGCGGGGGACCCTACGAGCAGTACTTC.

The CDR3 DNA reads as TGTGCCAGCAGCGATGACAGGGGGTCCACTGAAGCTTTCTTT. Its protein is CASSDDRGSTEAFF. The chain joins TRBV11-2 to TRBJ1-1; 9 positions agree with TRBD1. CDR3 size: 14 residues. With V trimmed by 5 bases and J by 4 bases, 5 bases remained unmatched. Germline lookup yields CDR1 SGHAT and CDR2 FQNNGV.

This chain connects TRBV7-9 to TRBJ2-5, with 7 bases matching TRBD2. This CDR3 is built from 15 residues. Germline CDR1 is SEHNR and CDR2 is FQNEAQ (reference sequence). The junction had 13 bases not matched to a gene; V was cut back by 7 bases and J by 5 bases. The CDR3 loop reads CASTRLGGAGETQYF. The CDR3 DNA reads TGTGCCAGCACTCGGTTGGGCGGAGCGGGGGAGACCCAGTACTTC.

In DNA, the CDR3 is TGTGCCATCAGTGAGTCGGACTGGCCCAATCAGCCCCAGCATTTT. As protein: CAISESDWPNQPQHF. The rearrangement uses TRBV10-3 and TRBJ1-5, with D uncertain. The CDR3 consists of 15 residues. Germline-derived CDR1 and CDR2 are ENHRY and SYGVKD. Trimming pared 0 bases from V and 3 bases from J, leaving 9 bases between.

V is TRBV5-6 and J is TRBJ1-2; D call uncertain. The V end lost 2 bases, the J end lost 3 bases, and 8 bases lay between the germline ends. CDR1 and CDR2 from the germline V gene are SGHDT and YYEEEE. The CDR3 has 13 residues. The CDR3 here is CASSFQRDYGYTF. The CDR3 region has the DNA TGTGCCAGCAGCTTCCAGAGGGACTATGGCTACACCTTC.

As for this clone: The same CDR3 arises from other DNA sequences in this sample as well. This CDR3 reads CASSLRQGGEKLFF. As DNA, the CDR3 is TGTGCCAGCAGCTTACGACAGGGAGGTGAAAAACTGTTTTTT. The chain carries TRBV7-9 and TRBJ1-4, with TRBD1 identical over 7 bases. The junction had 4 bases not matched to a gene; V was cut back by 2 bases and J by 7 bases. The CDR3 totals 14 residues. The germline V gene encodes CDR1 SEHNR and CDR2 FQNEAQ (reference sequence).

The chain recombines TRBV7-3 with TRBJ2-3; perhaps TRBD1 as D (5 bases). Germline CDR1 is SGHTA and CDR2 is FQGTGA. The CDR3 runs to 14 residues. V lost 3 bases, J lost 3 bases, and 10 bases lay in between. CDR3 residues: CASSFGRATDTQYF. In DNA, the CDR3 is TGTGCCAGCAGCTTTGGCAGGGCGACAGATACGCAGTATTTT.

This chain uses TRBV5-1 with TRBJ2-3; 11 bases are a match to TRBD2. After removal of 2 bases from V and 2 bases from J, the junction contained 10 bases not matched to a gene. CDR1 SGHRS and CDR2 YFSETQ come from the germline V gene. CDR3 length: 18 residues. CDR3 bases: TGCGCCAGCAGCTTTCGGAAGACTAGCGGGGCCGACACAGATACGCAGTATTTT. Translating gives CASSFRKTSGADTDTQYF.

V usage is TRBV12-5 and J usage is TRBJ1-4; tentatively, D is TRBD1 (5 bases). Looked up from germline, CDR1 is LGHNT and CDR2 is FRNRAP. This CDR3 contains 15 residues. V lost 5 bases to trimming and J lost 7 bases, with 17 bases between them. CDR3 amino acids: CASGLTGSPGEKLFF. The CDR3 DNA follows: TGTGCTAGTGGTCTTACAGGCTCTCCTGGTGAAAAACTGTTTTTT.

This clone occurred a few times. This chain uses TRBV7-6 with TRBJ2-3, with TRBD2 matching 7 bases. V shed 4 bases, J shed 3 bases, and the junction held 13 bases outside the gene matches. The CDR3 sequence is 17 residues long. Looked up from germline, CDR1 is SGHVS and CDR2 is FNYEAQ. The CDR3 reads CASSSEGGGLRTDTQYF. CDR3 nucleotide sequence: TGTGCCAGCAGCTCCGAAGGCGGGGGTTTACGTACAGATACGCAGTATTTT.

V usage is TRBV16 and J usage is TRBJ2-5; D possibly corresponds to TRBD1 (6 bases). Germline CDR1 KGHSY, CDR2 FQNENV. Trimming took off 0 bases at V and 2 bases at J, with 10 bases between the two ends. CDR3 length: 15 residues. CDR3 nucleotides: TGTGCCAGCAGCCAATCGTCAACAGGGCAAGAGACCCAGTACTTC. Its translation: CASSQSSTGQETQYF.

This chain connects TRBV2 to TRBJ2-7, with 11 bases identical to TRBD2. The CDR3 is made up of 15 amino acids. J gave up 3 bases and V 6 bases, and 7 bases lay outside the gene matches. Germline CDR1 and CDR2: SNHLY and FYNNEI. The CDR3: CASRRSGGVDYEQYF. DNA for the CDR3: TGTGCCAGCAGACGTAGCGGGGGGGTTGACTACGAGCAGTACTTC.

This clone was observed a single time. V gene TRBV4-1 combines with J gene TRBJ1-4; TRBD1 might be the D (5 bases). The CDR3 runs to 15 residues. V lost 4 bases to trimming and J lost 7 bases, with 16 bases between them. Germline CDR1 and CDR2: MGHRA and YSYEKL. CDR3: CASSRLSGVGEKLFF. CDR3 DNA sequence: TGCGCCAGCAGCCGTCTATCGGGGGTGGGTGAAAAACTGTTTTTT.

This clone was picked up one time. The CDR3 loop reads CAWTSGIEQYF. The CDR3 DNA sequence: TGTGCCTGGACTAGCGGGATCGAGCAGTACTTC. The chain joins TRBV30 to TRBJ2-7; 9 nucleotides match TRBD2. The CDR3 spans 11 residues. Germline CDR1 and CDR2: GTSNPN and SVGIG (reference sequence). The J segment lost 6 bases and the V segment lost 4 bases, leaving 1 base of the junction unmatched. The full variable domain, in which reference TRBV30 and TRBJ2-7 provide the parts outside the CDR3, is SQTIHQWPATLVQPVGSPLSLECTVEGTSNPNLYWYRQAAGRGLQLLFYSVGIGQISSEVPQNLSASRPQDRQFILSSKKLLLSDSGFYLCAWTSGIEQYFGPGTRLTVT.

This clone was seen just once. The chain links TRBV14 to TRBJ1-2; 7 bases agree with TRBD1. CDR3 size: 14 residues. Losses at the gene ends were 1 base for V and 5 bases for J; bases not matched to a gene: 4. Germline V lookup: CDR1 SGHDN, CDR2 FVKESK. In nucleotides, the CDR3 is TGTGCCAGCAGCCAAGGGGCAGGGGGGTATGGCTACACCTTC. It translates to CASSQGAGGYGYTF.

In the case of this clone: One end of the junction is discordant with germline, which a read error may explain. This specimen includes other DNA sequences encoding the same CDR3. The chain joins TRBV5-1 to TRBJ2-2, with 12 positions matching TRBD1. There are 15 residues in the CDR3. Germline CDR1 and CDR2: SGHRS and YFSETQ. The CDR3 DNA reads as TGCGCCAGCACGGAGGGACAGGGGGCAATCGGGGAGCTGTTCTTT. Translated: CASTEGQGAIGELFF.

The rearrangement joins TRBV28 to TRBJ2-7; 11 nucleotides align to TRBD2. The CDR3 loop spans 16 amino acids. The trim removed 5 bases at V and 2 bases at J, leaving 8 bases unmatched. In germline, CDR1 is MDHEN, CDR2 SYDVKM. The CDR3, as DNA: TGTGCCAGCAGTCCCCTCGGGACTAGCGGAGCCTACGAGCAGTACTTC. Encoded protein: CASSPLGTSGAYEQYF.

The gene calls are TRBV7-9 and TRBJ2-7; 10 positions agree with TRBD1. The CDR3 runs 14 residues. J was trimmed by 4 bases and V by 5 bases; bases with no gene match: 5. CDR1 and CDR2 from the germline V gene are SEHNR and FQNEAQ (reference sequence). CDR3 nucleotide sequence: TGTGCCAGCAGCCCCCGGGACAGGGGTTACGAGCAGTACTTC. Translated: CASSPRDRGYEQYF.

This clone was seen more than once but under ten times. V usage is TRBV6-6 and J usage is TRBJ1-6; a possible D gene is TRBD1 (5 bases). Trimming pared 6 bases from V and 10 bases from J, leaving 13 bases between. The CDR3 length is 13 residues. Germline V gene lookup returns CDR1 MNHNY and CDR2 SVGAGI (reference sequence). The CDR3 sequence is CASSPREGSPLHF. The CDR3 DNA follows: TGTGCCAGCAGCCCCAGGGAGGGGTCACCCCTCCACTTT.

The chain carries TRBV2 and TRBJ2-7, with D possibly being TRBD2 (5 bases). V shed 1 base and J shed 7 bases, with 14 bases lying between them. Germline CDR1 SNHLY, CDR2 FYNNEI. The CDR3 covers 14 residues. CDR3 nucleotide sequence: TGTGCCAGCAGTGAAGGGTCTAGCCGTCGGGAGCAGTACTTC. Residues: CASSEGSSRREQYF.